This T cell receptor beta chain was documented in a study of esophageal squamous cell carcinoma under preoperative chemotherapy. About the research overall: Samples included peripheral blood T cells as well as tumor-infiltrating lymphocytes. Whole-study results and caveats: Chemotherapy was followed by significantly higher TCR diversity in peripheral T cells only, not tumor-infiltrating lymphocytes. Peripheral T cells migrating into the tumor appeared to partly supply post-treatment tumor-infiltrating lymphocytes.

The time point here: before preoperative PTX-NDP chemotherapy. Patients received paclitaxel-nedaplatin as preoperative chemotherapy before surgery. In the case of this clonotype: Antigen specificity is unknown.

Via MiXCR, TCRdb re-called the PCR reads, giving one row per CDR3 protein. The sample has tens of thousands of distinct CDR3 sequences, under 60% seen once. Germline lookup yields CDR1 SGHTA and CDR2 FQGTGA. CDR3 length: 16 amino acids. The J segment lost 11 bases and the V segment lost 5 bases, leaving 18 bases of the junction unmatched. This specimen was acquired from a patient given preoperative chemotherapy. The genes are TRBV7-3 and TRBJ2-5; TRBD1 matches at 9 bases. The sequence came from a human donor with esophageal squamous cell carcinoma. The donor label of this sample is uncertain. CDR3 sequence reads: CASSTQGAVSYNEQYF. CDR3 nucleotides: TGTGCCAGCAGCACACAGGGGGCCGTGTCCTACAATGAGCAGTACTTC.